This T cell receptor (beta chain) was captured by sequencing in a study of CD8 T cells in Susac syndrome. It was with random hexamers that about 0.45 to 1 ug RNA was reverse transcribed. Multiplex immunoSEQ PCR targeted 54 Vbeta and 13 Jbeta TCR beta segments. TCRdb redid the calling of the immunoSEQ multiplex PCR reads with MiXCR, one entry per CDR3 protein. The sample lists 150,000 to 200,000 distinct CDR3 sequences, around 93% seen once, with just over 0.13% in the top ten. CDR3 length: 15 residues. Looked up from germline, CDR1 is LGHDT and CDR2 is YNNKEL (reference sequence). Trimming stripped 0 bases from V and 2 bases from J, with 10 bases between. TCR beta sequencing was performed on blood CD8+ and CD4+ T cells. Controls were healthy donors chosen to match patients in age and sex. It was negative isolation that provided the CD8+ and CD4+ T cells, whereas TEMRA cells were enriched by FACS.

This chain joins TRBV3-1 and TRBJ2-5; tentatively, D is TRBD1 (5 bases). This receptor was identified in a human donor in good health. The sequenced sample was CD4+ T cells from PBMCs. The CDR3 loop is CASSQEPRVQETQYF. The CDR3, as DNA: TGTGCCAGCAGCCAAGAGCCCAGGGTTCAAGAGACCCAGTACTTC.